The T cell receptor (beta chain) described here comes from a study of T cell changes during pregnancy in multiple sclerosis. Germline V gene lookup returns CDR1 MGHRA and CDR2 YSYEKL. CDR3 length equals 16 residues. V gave up 6 bases and J gave up 0 bases; unmatched junction bases: 10. Method: immunoSEQ multiplex PCR; TCRdb's copy keeps in-frame clones and lacks some. The data hold around 44,000 clones, with around 92% observed a single time. The TCR comes from a female donor with multiple sclerosis, enrolled in a pregnancy study. The specimen was peripheral blood. This chain uses TRBV4-1 with TRBJ1-1, with 7 bases identical to TRBD1. CDR3: CASRRGLGGMNTEAFF. The CDR3 nucleotides read TGCGCCAGCAGAAGGGGGTTAGGGGGCATGAACACTGAAGCTTTCTTT.